This T cell receptor (beta chain) was captured in a study of low-dose radiotherapy and immunotherapy resistance in tumors. Across the study: Each two-week cycle included intravenous cyclophosphamide 200 mg/m2, given one day before radiation and immunotherapy.

Specified time point: after trial treatment. Treatment given: LDRT plus nivolumab, ipilimumab, low-dose cyclophosphamide and aspirin (RACIN trial). Patients who could take part had advanced solid tumors with no tumor-infiltrating lymphocytes. The CDR3 length is 16 residues. The junction had 10 bases not matched to a gene; V was cut back by 1 base and J by 9 bases. Germline assignment: CDR1 SGHAT and CDR2 FQDESV (reference sequence). This clonotype came up many times. First-strand cDNA used TRAV- and TRBV-specific primers, covering alpha and beta chains. Amplification, which lasted roughly 22 PCR cycles, used a constant-region primer and V-primer adapter to amplify TCRs. TCRdb re-called the reads through MiXCR, storing one row per CDR3 protein. The data show around 80,000 distinct CDR3 sequences, with about a sixth seen just once and approximately 1.5% held by the top ten.

This clonotype originated in a male donor with prostate cancer. Source: PBMCs, taken after low-dose radiotherapy plus immunotherapy. The chain carries TRBV11-1 and TRBJ2-1; 9 bases map to TRBD2. The CDR3: CASSLVGLAGMAEQFF. The CDR3 bases are TGTGCCAGCAGCTTAGTCGGCCTAGCGGGAATGGCTGAGCAGTTCTTC.